This T cell receptor beta chain appears in the sequencing data of a study of T cells in Graves' hyperthyroidism and ophthalmopathy. Background on the study: Any treatment followed the collection of peripheral blood at initial diagnosis.

Reasons for excluding patients were uncontrolled infection, other autoimmune disease, pregnancy or lactation. The investigators amplified TCR beta CDR3 regions from RNA transcripts. HTBI primers were employed in a first-round RT-PCR of the TCR CDR3. MiXCR, applied by TCRdb to the multiplex PCR reads, yields one record per CDR3 protein. The data contain about 600,000 distinct CDR3 sequences, around 16% of them singletons. The sample holds many counts of this clonotype. Its antigen remains unknown. V dropped 4 bases and J dropped 2; count of bases not matched to a gene: 9. The germline CDR1 and CDR2 sequences are SNHLY and FYNNEI. The CDR3 has 16 residues. Notes on the study in general: In validation, the model predicted ophthalmopathy. These predictions came a median roughly 6.5 months before onset. Blood also showed most of the thyroid clonotypes that were expanded above 0.001.

This sequence joins TRBV2 and TRBJ2-3; 7 bases are a match to TRBD1. This TCR was sampled from a woman in her 40s with Graves' ophthalmopathy. Material for sequencing was blood. The CDR3 spells CASSVLGQSITDTQYF. CDR3 nucleotide sequence: TGTGCCAGCAGTGTCCTGGGACAGTCAATCACAGATACGCAGTATTTT.